These T cell receptor beta chains were read from a single sample in a study of CD8 T cells in ankylosing spondylitis. TCRdb called the 5' RACE reads again in MiXCR, with one record for every CDR3 protein. The sample lists around 250,000 distinct CDR3 sequences, roughly 32% seen once, with 4% to 5.5% in the top ten. Sequenced sample: blood, either unsorted or a sorted T cell fraction (not recorded which). The receptors stem from a male donor with ankylosing spondylitis or in good health (not recorded which). Each CDR3 is given with its conserved first and last residue. Fields, in order: CDR3 DNA, CDR3 protein, J gene, D gene, clone size, V gene. D genes are given only for firm matches. Not all rows give a size; the values are once, few, many and, for expanded clones, a class.

TGTGCCAGCAGGATGACAGTAACCCAGGATTACGAGCAGTACTTC | CASRMTVTQDYEQYF | TRBJ2-7 | . | . | TRBV6-1
TGCGCCAGCAGCTTTGGGGACAGGGGCTTCAATGAGCAGTTCTTC | CASSFGDRGFNEQFF | TRBJ2-1 | TRBD1 | few | TRBV5-1
TGCGCCAGCAGCTTGGACCACCAGGGGGTTGGGGCACCCCTCCACTTT | CASSLDHQGVGAPLHF | TRBJ1-6 | TRBD1 | few | TRBV5-1
TGTGCCAGCAGTCCCCGCGAGGGTACGCAGTATTTT | CASSPREGTQYF | TRBJ2-3 | . | few | TRBV6-5
TGTGCCATCAGTGATACTACTATGGCCGATACGCAGTATTTT | CAISDTTMADTQYF | TRBJ2-3 | . | few | TRBV10-3
TGCAGTGCACGGCAGGGGGAGGGCTATGGCTACACCTTC | CSARQGEGYGYTF | TRBJ1-2 | TRBD1 | few | TRBV20-1
TGCAGCGGCTTAACCGGGACAGGGGGACGCACAGATACGCAGTATTTT | CSGLTGTGGRTDTQYF | TRBJ2-3 | TRBD1 | . | TRBV29-1
TGCAGTGTACAGGGCTATAGCAATCAGCCCCAGCATTTT | CSVQGYSNQPQHF | TRBJ1-5 | . | few | TRBV20-1
TGTGCCAGCAGCGTAGAGCTAGCGGGGGGCTTAGATACGCAGTATTTT | CASSVELAGGLDTQYF | TRBJ2-3 | TRBD2 | . | TRBV9
TGCAGCGCTTCGACAGGAACTAGCACAGATACGCAGTATTTT | CSASTGTSTDTQYF | TRBJ2-3 | . | . | TRBV29-1
TGCAGTGCTAGGTCCCCATCATCCCAAGGGAAGCAGTATTTT | CSARSPSSQGKQYF | TRBJ2-3 | . | . | TRBV20-1
TGCAGCGTTGAAGACCCAGGGGGGCTACCCTATGGCTACACCTTC | CSVEDPGGLPYGYTF | TRBJ1-2 | TRBD1 | . | TRBV29-1
TGCAGTGCCATTAGCGGGGGGGCAGGCTCGGAGACCCAGTACTTC | CSAISGGAGSETQYF | TRBJ2-5 | TRBD2 | few | TRBV20-1
TGTGCCAGCAGCGTAGAGGGGTTTGGCGAGCAGTACTTC | CASSVEGFGEQYF | TRBJ2-7 | . | . | TRBV9
TGTGCCACCAGCTCAGTGGGAGGCAATCAGCCCCAGCATTTT | CATSSVGGNQPQHF | TRBJ1-5 | . | once | TRBV15
TGTGCCAGCAGCTTAGAAGGCAAGGAGACCCAGTACTTC | CASSLEGKETQYF | TRBJ2-5 | . | few | TRBV7-8
TGCAGTGCTAGAGGTTTTTGGGGCTCTCCCTACGAGCAGTACTTC | CSARGFWGSPYEQYF | TRBJ2-7 | . | few | TRBV20-1
TGTGCCAGCAGTCCGCGGGGCTGGGGGTTACCCTACGAGCAGTACTTC | CASSPRGWGLPYEQYF | TRBJ2-7 | . | few | TRBV6-1
TGCGCCAGCAGTGAGTGGGACAGGGTTAATGAGCAGTTCTTC | CASSEWDRVNEQFF | TRBJ2-1 | TRBD1 | few | TRBV10-2
TGCGCCAGCAGCCAAACCGGACAGGGGGCTTCCTACAATGAGCAGTTCTTC | CASSQTGQGASYNEQFF | TRBJ2-1 | TRBD1 | . | TRBV5-1
TGTGCCATCAGGAAGACAGGGGCAGATACGCAGTATTTT | CAIRKTGADTQYF | TRBJ2-3 | TRBD1 | few | TRBV10-3
TGTGCCACGAGGGCAGGGTTTACAGATACGCAGTATTTT | CATRAGFTDTQYF | TRBJ2-3 | . | few | TRBV6-6
TGCGCCAGCACGGACGGACCGGGGAGTGGTGAAGCTTTCTTT | CASTDGPGSGEAFF | TRBJ1-1 | . | . | TRBV5-1
TGCAGTGCTAGGGAGACAGGTCCGGGACTAGGAGGCAATGAGCAGTTCTTC | CSARETGPGLGGNEQFF | TRBJ2-1 | TRBD2 | few | TRBV20-1
TGCAGTGCTTCTGGGCTAGCGGGCGGAGAGCAGTATTTT | CSASGLAGGEQYF | TRBJ2-3 | TRBD2 | few | TRBV20-1
TGCAGTGCCCTCGAAGGAGGGGGAGTGCGGGGCTACACCTTC | CSALEGGGVRGYTF | TRBJ1-2 | . | few | TRBV20-1
TGCAGTTCCAACGGAAGAAATGAGCAGTTCTTC | CSSNGRNEQFF | TRBJ2-1 | . | . | TRBV29-1
TGTGCCAGCAGCACCAGGACAGGTGGTGGGGCTAACTATGGCTACACCTTC | CASSTRTGGGANYGYTF | TRBJ1-2 | TRBD1 | few | TRBV9
TGTGCCACCAGCAGAGATGGACTTAGCACAGATACGCAGTATTTT | CATSRDGLSTDTQYF | TRBJ2-3 | . | . | TRBV15
TGCGCCAGCAGCCAAACCGGGATCCTGGGCTCCTACGAGCAGTACTTC | CASSQTGILGSYEQYF | TRBJ2-7 | . | . | TRBV4-1
TGTGCCAGCAGTTTAGGCCCCCCTACAGGTTCCTCCTACGAGCAGTACTTC | CASSLGPPTGSSYEQYF | TRBJ2-7 | . | few | TRBV27
TGCGCCAGCAGCTTGGTTCCAACCAACACAGATACGCAGTATTTT | CASSLVPTNTDTQYF | TRBJ2-3 | . | . | TRBV5-1
TGTGCCAGCAGCTCGAGCGACAGGTGGGACAATGAGCAGTTCTTC | CASSSSDRWDNEQFF | TRBJ2-1 | . | few | TRBV7-9
TGCGCCAGCAGCAGGACAGGGGGCCCGAACACTGAAGCTTTCTTT | CASSRTGGPNTEAFF | TRBJ1-1 | TRBD1 | few | TRBV5-1
TGTGCCAGCAGTTTTGGCGGTCGAGGGACCCAGTACTTC | CASSFGGRGTQYF | TRBJ2-5 | . | . | TRBV12-3/TRBV12-4
TGCAGTGCTAGCTATGGGACAGGGGGACCCCAGCATTTT | CSASYGTGGPQHF | TRBJ1-5 | TRBD1 | many | TRBV20-1
TGTGCCAGCAGCACCACAGGGGTCGGCGAGCAGTACTTC | CASSTTGVGEQYF | TRBJ2-7 | TRBD1 | . | TRBV7-9
TGTGCCAGCAGTCTAGATCCCACACCAGAGGAGACCCAGTACTTC | CASSLDPTPEETQYF | TRBJ2-5 | . | few | TRBV6-1
TGTGCCAGCAGTTACTCGAAAGAAGGCACCTACGAGCAGTACTTC | CASSYSKEGTYEQYF | TRBJ2-7 | . | many | TRBV6-5
TGCAGCGTTGAAGGGATGGAGGGAAGGACTGAAGCTTTCTTT | CSVEGMEGRTEAFF | TRBJ1-1 | . | . | TRBV29-1
TGTGCCAGCAGTTCCAACAGGGGGCCGGTTGAGACCCAGTACTTC | CASSSNRGPVETQYF | TRBJ2-5 | TRBD1 | . | TRBV27
TGCAGTGCCGGGGACGGGTCGGCAACTAATGAAAAACTGTTTTTT | CSAGDGSATNEKLFF | TRBJ1-4 | . | . | TRBV20-1
TGTGCCAGCAGTTTAGAGGCGGCTACTAACTATGGCTACACCTTC | CASSLEAATNYGYTF | TRBJ1-2 | . | . | TRBV12-3/TRBV12-4
TGTGCCATCAGCGTAGGTTCGGGTTTGGGATACGAGCAGTACTTC | CAISVGSGLGYEQYF | TRBJ2-7 | . | . | TRBV10-3
TGTGCCAGCAGCGCCGTAGGATCGAACACCGGGGAGCTGTTTTTT | CASSAVGSNTGELFF | TRBJ2-2 | . | few | TRBV6-1
TGTGCCAGCAGCTTAGGGGACCCCCAACTGGGGACCCAGTACTTC | CASSLGDPQLGTQYF | TRBJ2-5 | . | few | TRBV7-7
TGTGCCAGCAGGCCGACAGGGGGTACTGAAGCTTTCTTT | CASRPTGGTEAFF | TRBJ1-1 | TRBD1 | . | TRBV7-9
TGTGCCAGCAGCCAAGTCGGGGCCACTGAAGCTTTCTTT | CASSQVGATEAFF | TRBJ1-1 | . | . | TRBV3-1
TGCAGTGCTTTACGAGGGGGCACTTCATTCTCCTACGAGCAGTACTTC | CSALRGGTSFSYEQYF | TRBJ2-7 | TRBD1 | few | TRBV20-1